These T cell receptor beta chains were read from a single sample in a study of cytomegalovirus exposure and HLA in healthy donors. Produced via immunoSEQ multiplex PCR; TCRdb's table is partial and in-frame only. The sample records tens of thousands of clones, around 67% being singletons. The sequencing input was PBMCs. Source of these receptors: a human donor in good health. Both conserved end residues are trimmed from each CDR3. Fields, in order: J gene, V gene, CDR3 protein.

>TRBJ2-1|TRBV19
ASSIVANNNEQF
>TRBJ2-3|TRBV11-3
ASSLGPTGGTRY
>TRBJ1-3|TRBV19
ASSPDRDSGNTIY
>TRBJ2-2|TRBV7-7
ASSSGLPDTGELF
>TRBJ1-5|TRBV7-2
ASSFDRDQPQH
>TRBJ1-2|TRBV19
ASRFRGQGPYGYT
>TRBJ2-7|TRBV29-1
SVNSGGASYEQY
>TRBJ2-7|TRBV5-8
ASSLRQGDYEQY
>TRBJ1-1|TRBV6-6
ASKSVTGTEAF
>TRBJ1-1|TRBV27
ASRKQGAIEAF
>TRBJ1-1|TRBV2
ASTPLGAGTEAF
>TRBJ2-7|TRBV29-1
SVEGAGKSSYEQY
>TRBJ1-5|TRBV6-5
ASSVDSYSNQPQH
>TRBJ1-4|TRBV7-2
ASSPSRTNEKLF
>TRBJ2-5|TRBV2
ASSYRPGTEETQY
>TRBJ2-5|TRBV11-2
ASSFIEATQY
>TRBJ1-1|TRBV5-8
ASSLARDRTNTEAF
>TRBJ2-7|TRBV7-9
ASSFTGTSYEQY
>TRBJ1-4|TRBV7-9
ASSFPGQMNEKLF
>TRBJ2-7|TRBV10-3
AISETGAQY
>TRBJ1-1|TRBV7-2
ASSPRAVMNTEAF
>TRBJ2-1|TRBV5-8
ASSLGAGGHNEQF
>TRBJ2-3|TRBV2
ASSVMQGGTDTQY
>TRBJ1-5|TRBV6-5
ASSRQGSSRQPQH
>TRBJ1-5|TRBV27
ASSRDKEYQPQH
>TRBJ2-2|TRBV10-3
AIRAQGQDTGELF
>TRBJ2-7|TRBV23-1
ASNTTSGTGAYEQY
>TRBJ1-1|TRBV19
ASSVPLLDRPEAF
>TRBJ2-7|TRBV5-1
ASSTGSPTSEQY
>TRBJ2-7|TRBV18
ASSPRQGKDEQY
>TRBJ1-4|TRBV13
ASSLGGWTGGGEKLF
>TRBJ2-1|TRBV5-1
ASHPRASGGANEQF
>TRBJ2-5|TRBV2
ASTSQGQVMETQY
>TRBJ2-3|TRBV6-6
ASSWTSGENTDTQY
>TRBJ1-5|TRBV30
AWRAGGSDQPQH
>TRBJ2-7|TRBV19
ASSARQGAKTYEQY
>TRBJ2-2|TRBV5-6
ASSLAVGAGTGELF
>TRBJ2-1|TRBV11-2
ASSLAGGLEQF
>TRBJ1-1|TRBV5-5
ASSFGTDWTEAF
>TRBJ1-4|TRBV5-4
ASSLDQGNHEKLF
>TRBJ2-5|TRBV7-9
ASRSTGPFMAQY
>TRBJ2-1|TRBV19
ASRESSAYNEQF
>TRBJ2-2|TRBV15
ATSNNRDISNTGELF
>TRBJ2-5|TRBV2
ASSPRTSQETQY
>TRBJ1-5|TRBV19
ASSIGQGVNQPQH
>TRBJ2-1|TRBV19
ASRRGSGSNEQF
>TRBJ1-4|TRBV27
ASSLSDGQITNEKLF
>TRBJ1-1|TRBV14
ASSQVRLNTEAF
>TRBJ2-4|TRBV5-1
ASSLEKGQAGNIQY